This T cell receptor beta chain was obtained from a study of cytomegalovirus exposure and HLA in healthy donors (dated by TCRdb to 2016 to 2017). Turning to the overall study: According to an earlier analysis of 587 of the donors, about 179 million T cells yielded 95 million to 140 million unique TCR beta sequences and roughly 280 Gb of sequence data. An early release covering 500 to 750 HLA-typed donors comprised roughly 300 gigabases of sequencing data and 65 million to 100 million unique TCR sequences. The genetic ancestry cluster associated with self-reported Caucasian donors included roughly 84% of the roughly 410 genotyped donors. The study was designed to test whether signatures of past pathogen exposure could be identified by cataloging public T cell receptors. The study profiled the T cell repertoires of approximately 700 subjects by immunosequencing and related them to cytomegalovirus serostatus. A separate validation cohort of 100 to 150 different subjects was used in addition to the roughly 700-subject first cohort. To predict cytomegalovirus infection status, the study brought together high-throughput TCR immunosequencing, statistical association of individual TCRs with disease status, and machine learning. To study patterns of TCR occurrence, a later analysis re-analyzed previously published TCR beta repertoires from under 750 donors and added high-resolution HLA genotyping. In the later analysis, no new phenotypic data were used to find candidate immune exposures; instead, reliance was placed on TCR beta sequences and their occurrence across donors. An earlier analysis of roughly 600 of the donors used high-throughput TCR beta sequencing to judge whether each TCR beta V gene segment behaved as functional or pseudogenic. Donor age, sex, ethnicity and CMV serostatus were compiled alongside the repertoire data. A later genetic analysis took genome-wide SNP genotypes for about 60% of the roughly 670 donors and used that subset as a discovery cohort. Every discovery cohort repertoire had been produced on one sequencing platform. Class I and class II HLA loci were covered by the typing at four-digit resolution. Typing coverage differed by locus: A, B, C, DRB1 and DQB1 were typed in roughly 620-630 donors, DQA1 in approximately 520, DPA1 in approximately 610, and DPB1 in approximately 450. Four or five DR-DQ haplotypes were handled as single units for association and clustering because linkage in the cohort was strong. Among 398 genotyped donors of the cohort, an average of roughly 230,000 unique TCR beta nucleotide sequences was sequenced per donor, of which roughly 17% were non-productive.

In total, about 650 healthy bone marrow donors made up the cohort. At the time of sampling, every cohort member was nominally healthy, though immune exposures that went unrecorded were likely present. The donor was CMV seronegative and was included in the group of a few hundred seronegative cohort members. A peripheral blood sample was provided by each donor, and peripheral blood mononuclear cells were used for TCR beta sequencing. The Qiagen DNeasy Blood Extraction Kit was used to extract genomic DNA from the blood cell samples. Library generation was performed with the immunoSEQ multiplex PCR assay. A mixture of 60 forward primers for TCR Vbeta segments and 13 reverse primers for TCR Jbeta segments was used in the multiplex PCR. The CDR3 region of rearranged TCR beta genes was amplified from genomic DNA by a multiplex PCR assay. On the Illumina HiSeq System, the amplified TCR beta libraries were sequenced as 87-base-pair reads. Under the source paper's analysis protocol: Across the roughly 700 repertoires, a later analysis counted some 80 million unique TCR beta chains, 8.5 million to 12 million of which were shared by at least two donors. To remove PCR and sequencing errors, raw reads were error-corrected and collapsed into unique sequences using a nearest-neighbor algorithm that merged closely related sequences. CDR3 sequences were aligned to IMGT reference sequences to assign V, D and J gene segments. For a sequence to be retained, a match of at least six nucleotides to both a V gene segment and a J gene segment was required. A rearrangement counted as productive if the CDR3 had no stop codons and remained in frame with V and J, and every other rearrangement counted as non-productive. CDR3 was defined by IMGT convention, running from the second conserved V-encoded cysteine to the conserved J-encoded phenylalanine. Sequences without an unambiguous match to a single V gene segment were excluded from the earlier analysis of about 600 of the donors. An earlier analysis of some 500 of the donors classified V segments as functional when productive rearrangements were above 56.7% and as segregating when the standard deviation between donors was above 5%. To diagnose cytomegalovirus status from the catalog of TCR beta chain sequences, a statistical classification framework was built. A later analysis assigned V and J genes by comparing TCR nucleotide sequences with IMGT/GENE-DB human TR gene sequences. The TCRdist pipeline was used in a later analysis to assign CDR3 sequences and most-parsimonious VDJ recombination scenarios. In a later analysis, every TCR beta chain was defined by the combination of its CDR3 amino acid sequence and its V-gene family, and reads without a unique V-gene family were dropped. In a later analysis, approximately 590 highly shared, low-generation-probability nucleotide sequences were removed to address suspected cross-contamination and a sequencing artifact. In a later analysis, a clonal expansion index for each public chain was calculated from normalized within-repertoire ranks of inferred template counts. Generation probabilities in a later analysis came from a VDJ recombination model fitted to out-of-frame rearrangements, and those results were checked against IGoR. In a later analysis, hypergeometric tests were used to score TCR-TCR, TCR-HLA and TCR-CMV co-occurrence, with a repertoire-size bias correction applied to TCR pairs. A later analysis estimated false discovery rates by permuting HLA or CMV assignments 20 times. A later analysis grouped co-occurring TCRs with DBSCAN, adding TCRdist sequence similarity when clustering within HLA-allele-positive subsets. For co-occurrence clustering, repertoires with fewer than 30,000 or more than 120,000 public chains were excluded, along with roughly five repertoires with anomalous nucleotide sharing. What TCRdb holds here is the immuneACCESS table cut down to in-frame rearrangements. Part of the clones is not present; checked against another copy, under half of the missing clones reflect an unresolved V gene, and the others are unexplained. V and J calls and clone size are given by that table; D and trimming were obtained from the DNA. The sample contains about 220,000 clones, less than 85% of them found a single time. The ten largest clonotypes hold 0.6% to 0.7% of the sample.

To note about this clone: The antigen it recognizes is unknown. No much larger clone exists at a distance of one base, and base qualities are not known.

Overall results and qualifications from the work: When HLA alleles, especially DR and DQ, strongly co-occurred, attributing TCR associations to individual alleles was difficult. In a later analysis, the rate of TCR association differed among HLA loci, with DRB1 alleles having the most associated TCRs and HLA-C alleles having the fewest. A later analysis reported that several top co-occurrence clusters appeared linked to parvovirus B19, influenza, CMV and Epstein-Barr virus. At a false discovery rate of 0.05, a later analysis linked fewer than 20,000 TCR beta sequences to specific HLA alleles. V-gene and J-gene trimming of TCR beta chains was associated with a missense DCLRE1C variant in a later genetic analysis, and the association was replicated in an independent cohort. Most CMV-associated TCR beta chains appeared to be HLA-restricted in a later analysis, and the HLA associations seemed to be driven largely by CMV exposure. In an earlier analysis of roughly 500 of the donors, most TCR beta V segments appeared in productive rearrangements about 87% or about 30% of the time, broadly matching IMGT annotations. Presence/absence analyses assumed roughly uniform sequencing depth across donors, an assumption that may not hold. Because counts were too low, around 17 rarely observed V segments, including chromosome 9 orphons, were left out of the earlier analysis of 587 of the donors. A later genetic analysis reported fewer N-insertions in productive TCRs among donors in an Asian-associated ancestry cluster than the roughly 720-donor mean. A group of highly shared sequence variants was considered likely to be a technical artifact of the sequencing pipeline. A few of the identified cytomegalovirus-associated TCR beta chains were confirmed in vitro to be specific for cytomegalovirus antigens. Some IMGT-functional V segments, including TRBV6-2 and TRBV6-3, could not be told apart with the 87-base-pair reads, so those segments were excluded. In a later analysis, HLA-associated TCR beta chains showed more clonal expansion and lower generation probabilities than non-associated chains that were equally common. A further reported finding was that TCR beta sequences accurately predicted the HLA-A and HLA-B alleles for most subjects in the first cohort. Cytomegalovirus status was reported to be diagnosed by the classifier with high specificity and sensitivity in both the original and validation cohorts. Across donors, most TCR sequences were observed very rarely, whereas some public TCRs were present in many individuals. CMV serostatus was the only immune exposure information available for the cohort. Because HLA typing was missing for some donors at each locus, association tests included only the typed subset. Linkage disequilibrium might explain the correlated functional status among segregating V segments, but an unknown experimental factor could not be ruled out. Only TCR beta chains were sequenced in this cohort, and the absence of alpha or paired-chain data limited detectable features. It was suggested by the authors that the approach could potentially be generalized to other disease states and immunological phenotypes. In the study, about 150 TCR beta chains were listed as associated with cytomegalovirus.

The CDR3 starts with the cysteine, ends with the phenylalanine, and has 16 residues. The read is trimmed to its CDR3 DNA, 48 bases read in frame from base 1. The chain was built from TRBV21-1 and TRBJ2-7; TRBD1, the table's D call, lacks a check against the DNA. TRBV21-1 is listed as a pseudogene. This TCR derives from a man between 18 and 29 years old in good health and CMV-seronegative. Sequencing was done on a sample of PBMCs. At the DNA level, the sequence is TGTGCCAGCAGCTCCCGGCACAGAAAAACGATCTACGAGCAGTACTTC. It encodes CASSSRHRKTIYEQYF.